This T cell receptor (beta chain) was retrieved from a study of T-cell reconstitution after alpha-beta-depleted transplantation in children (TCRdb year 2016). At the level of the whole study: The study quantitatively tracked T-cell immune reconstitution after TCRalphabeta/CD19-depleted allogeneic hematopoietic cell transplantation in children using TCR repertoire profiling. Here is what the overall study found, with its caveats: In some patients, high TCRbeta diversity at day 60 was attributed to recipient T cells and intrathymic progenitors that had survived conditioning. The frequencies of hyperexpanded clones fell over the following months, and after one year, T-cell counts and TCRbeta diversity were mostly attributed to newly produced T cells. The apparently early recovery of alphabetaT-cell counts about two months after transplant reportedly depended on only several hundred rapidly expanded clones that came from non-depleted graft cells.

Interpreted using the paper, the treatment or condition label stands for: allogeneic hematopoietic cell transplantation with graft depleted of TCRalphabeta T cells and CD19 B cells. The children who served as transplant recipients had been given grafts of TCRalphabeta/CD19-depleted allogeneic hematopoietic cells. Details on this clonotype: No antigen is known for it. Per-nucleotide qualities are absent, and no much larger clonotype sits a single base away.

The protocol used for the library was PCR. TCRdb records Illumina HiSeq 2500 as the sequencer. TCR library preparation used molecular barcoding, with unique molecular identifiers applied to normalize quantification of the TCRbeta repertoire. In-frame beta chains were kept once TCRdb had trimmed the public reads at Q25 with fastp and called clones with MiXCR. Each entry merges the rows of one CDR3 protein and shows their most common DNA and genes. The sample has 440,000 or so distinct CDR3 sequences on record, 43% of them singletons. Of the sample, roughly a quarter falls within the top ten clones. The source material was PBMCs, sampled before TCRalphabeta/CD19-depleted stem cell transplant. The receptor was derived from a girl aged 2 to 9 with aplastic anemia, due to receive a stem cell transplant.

The bases are TGTGCCAGCAGTTTTACCCAAGACTATGAGCAGTTCTTC. This gives the protein CASSFTQDYEQFF. The chain joins TRBV12-3 or TRBV12-4 to TRBJ2-1; no D segment can be confidently identified. V is pared back by 3 bases and J by 8 bases, with 11 bases lying between the germline termini. The CDR3 runs 13 amino acids, cysteine and phenylalanine included. The entry retains the CDR3 DNA only, 39 bases that are in frame from base 1.